These T cell receptor beta chains were read from a single sample in a study of T cells in Graves' hyperthyroidism and ophthalmopathy. TCRdb reprocessed the multiplex PCR reads with MiXCR, giving one entry per CDR3 protein. Of around 600,000 distinct CDR3 sequences listed, about a sixth are singletons. Sequencing used blood. The receptors stem from a woman aged 30 to 39 with Graves' hyperthyroidism. The CDR3 runs from the conserved cysteine through the conserved F or W. Fields, in order: V gene, D gene, clone size, J gene, CDR3 protein, CDR3 DNA. The D gene is left open where the match is weak. Clone sizes are given selectively: once, few, many, or a class where the clone is expanded.

v_gene: TRBV3-1
d_gene: -
abundance: many
j_gene: TRBJ2-7
CDR3aa: CASSHLVSYEQYF
CDR3nt: TGTGCCAGCAGCCACCTAGTATCCTACGAGCAGTACTTC

v_gene: TRBV14
d_gene: -
abundance: few
j_gene: TRBJ2-2
CDR3aa: CASSLLRAAGELFF
CDR3nt: TGTGCCAGCAGCCTCCTCCGGGCCGCCGGGGAGCTGTTTTTT

v_gene: TRBV6-2/TRBV6-3
d_gene: TRBD2
abundance: many
j_gene: TRBJ2-1
CDR3aa: CASSYSSLAGGPNEQFF
CDR3nt: TGTGCCAGCAGTTACTCCTCTCTAGCGGGAGGGCCGAATGAGCAGTTCTTC

v_gene: TRBV12-3/TRBV12-4
d_gene: -
abundance: many
j_gene: TRBJ2-1
CDR3aa: CASSLRQVGGNEQFF
CDR3nt: TGTGCCAGCAGTCTAAGACAGGTAGGGGGCAATGAGCAGTTCTTC

v_gene: TRBV18
d_gene: -
abundance: many
j_gene: TRBJ2-1
CDR3aa: CASFSGSANNEQFF
CDR3nt: TGTGCCAGCTTCAGCGGGTCGGCTAACAATGAGCAGTTCTTC

v_gene: TRBV27
d_gene: -
abundance: few
j_gene: TRBJ2-2
CDR3aa: CASRPGGSTGELFF
CDR3nt: TGTGCCAGCCGGCCAGGGGGGAGTACCGGGGAGCTGTTTTTT

v_gene: TRBV7-2
d_gene: -
abundance: many
j_gene: TRBJ1-1
CDR3aa: CASSLGRGPGTEAFF
CDR3nt: TGTGCCAGCAGCTTAGGTAGGGGTCCGGGGACTGAAGCTTTCTTT

v_gene: TRBV4-1
d_gene: -
abundance: -
j_gene: TRBJ2-5
CDR3aa: CASSQAGIETQYF
CDR3nt: TGCGCCAGCAGCCAAGCAGGAATCGAGACCCAGTACTTC

v_gene: TRBV3-1
d_gene: -
abundance: few
j_gene: TRBJ2-7
CDR3aa: CASSDISGSEQYF
CDR3nt: TGTGCCAGCAGCGATATATCGGGGTCCGAGCAGTACTTC

v_gene: TRBV28
d_gene: TRBD1
abundance: few
j_gene: TRBJ2-7
CDR3aa: CATEQGAGYEQYF
CDR3nt: TGTGCCACTGAACAGGGGGCAGGCTACGAGCAGTACTTC

v_gene: TRBV11-2
d_gene: TRBD1
abundance: -
j_gene: TRBJ1-6
CDR3aa: CASRIPGQGSYNSPLHF
CDR3nt: TGTGCCAGCAGGATTCCGGGACAGGGCTCCTATAATTCACCCCTCCACTTT

v_gene: TRBV7-9
d_gene: -
abundance: many
j_gene: TRBJ2-7
CDR3aa: CASSGGPLLYEQYF
CDR3nt: TGTGCCAGCAGCGGGGGGCCTCTTCTCTACGAGCAGTACTTC

v_gene: TRBV20-1
d_gene: -
abundance: -
j_gene: TRBJ1-5
CDR3aa: CSARDREGNQPQHF
CDR3nt: TGCAGTGCTAGAGATCGGGAGGGCAATCAGCCCCAGCATTTT

v_gene: TRBV9
d_gene: TRBD2
abundance: -
j_gene: TRBJ2-1
CDR3aa: CASSVVPGGLGLAGNGPYNEQFF
CDR3nt: TGTGCCAGCAGCGTAGTGCCAGGGGGATTGGGACTAGCGGGAAACGGCCCCTACAATGAGCAGTTCTTC